The clone carrying this T cell receptor (beta chain) was found many times. One entry per CDR3 protein results from TCRdb running MiXCR on the 5' RACE reads. The table lists tens of thousands of distinct CDR3 sequences, 15% to 20% of them singletons. The CDR3 extends over 13 amino acids. The V end was cut by 5 bases, the J end by 7 bases, with 13 bases between. CDR1 and CDR2 (germline): SGHTA, FQGNSA. This chain links TRBV7-2 with TRBJ2-3; D is uncertain. This TCR was recovered from a female donor with breast cancer. Material for sequencing was naive CD4+ T cells sorted from blood. As to subset: naive CD4+ T cells, CD4+CD45RA+CD25-. CDR3 region: CASSRPAENTQYF. Written as DNA, the CDR3 is TGTGCCAGCAGCCGACCCGCGGAAAATACGCAGTATTTT.